Following are 17 T cell receptor beta chains from one sample sequenced in a study of T cells in localized non-small cell lung cancer. Profiling relied on immunoSEQ multiplex PCR, and the TCRdb table lists in-frame clones only, not all of them. The data hold around 91,000 clones, with approximately 90% observed a single time. This material consisted of peripheral blood, taken before any cancer treatment. Source of these receptors: a man between 35 and 75 years old with stage I squamous cell lung carcinoma.

The chain uses TRBV30 and TRBJ2-7, with D tentatively TRBD1 (5 bases). Germline V gene sequence: CDR1 GTSNPN, CDR2 SVGIG (reference sequence). The length of the CDR3 is 11 residues. V was clipped by 7 bases and J by 2 bases, with 9 bases between them. The CDR3 sequence is CASTQAYEQYF. The CDR3 nucleotides read TGTGCCTCGACACAGGCCTACGAGCAGTACTTC.

A single count supports this clone. The rearrangement links TRBV5-1 to TRBJ2-3; 8 positions match TRBD2. Germline V gene data show CDR1 as SGHRS and CDR2 as YFSETQ. The CDR3 runs 17 residues. V dropped 7 bases and J dropped 0; count of bases not matched to a gene: 13. In nucleotides, the CDR3 is TGCGCCAGCTTTTCAGGTGCGGGGGGCTTTAGCACAGATACGCAGTATTTT. Protein sequence: CASFSGAGGFSTDTQYF.

The chain carries TRBV5-8 and TRBJ1-1, with 7 bases aligning to TRBD1. This CDR3 region has 16 residues. V was pared by 1 base and J by 6 bases, with 12 bases of the junction left unmatched. The germline V gene encodes CDR1 SGHTS and CDR2 YDEGEE. DNA for the CDR3: TGTGCCAGCAGCTTGAAAGGAGGGGACAGCGAGGCTGAAGCTTTCTTT. Translation: CASSLKGGDSEAEAFF.

V is TRBV10-3 and J is TRBJ2-4, with 10 bases that match TRBD1. Germline CDR1 reads ENHRY; CDR2 reads SYGVKD. The CDR3 is made up of 16 amino acids. V lost 2 bases, J lost 6 bases, and 7 bases stayed unmatched. The CDR3 sequence is CAISEHRGTGANIQYF. CDR3 bases: TGTGCCATCAGTGAGCATCGCGGGACAGGGGCAAACATTCAGTACTTC.

The chain couples TRBV7-8 to TRBJ1-1; no reliable D call. The CDR3 totals 13 residues. Germline CDR1 SGHVS, CDR2 FQNEAQ. V was shortened by 5 bases and J by 7 bases, with 14 bases between the two germline ends. The CDR3 is CASSPQEWDEAFF. The CDR3 DNA sequence: TGTGCCAGCAGCCCCCAGGAGTGGGATGAAGCTTTCTTT.

This sequence joins TRBV28 and TRBJ1-2; D might be TRBD1 (6 bases). V lost 5 bases to trimming and J lost 2 bases, with 15 bases between them. The CDR3 has 15 residues. Looked up from germline, CDR1 is MDHEN and CDR2 is SYDVKM. CDR3 loop: CASSIQGTLNYGYTF. CDR3 bases: TGTGCCAGCAGTATACAGGGCACCTTAAACTATGGCTACACCTTC.

The rearrangement links TRBV19 to TRBJ1-2; 7 bases line up with TRBD1. The ends lost 5 bases at V and 6 bases at J; junction bases unmatched: 9. The CDR3 extends over 14 amino acids. Looked up from germline, CDR1 is LNHDA and CDR2 is SQIVND (reference sequence). CDR3 bases: TGTGCCAGTAGTCGGGAGGGGGCGACTGATGGCTACACCTTC. Residues: CASSREGATDGYTF.

The gene calls are TRBV7-2 and TRBJ2-5, with TRBD1 as a possible D gene (6 bases). The germline gives CDR1 SGHTA, CDR2 FQGNSA. Trimming stripped 1 base from V and 3 bases from J, with 9 bases between. The CDR3 totals 14 residues. The CDR3 spells CASSLGTVKETQYF. CDR3 coding DNA: TGTGCCAGCAGCTTAGGGACAGTCAAAGAGACCCAGTACTTC.

The chain joins TRBV7-9 to TRBJ1-2; D is unresolved. Looked up from germline, CDR1 is SEHNR and CDR2 is FQNEAQ (reference sequence). V was clipped by 1 base and J by 8 bases, with 11 bases between them. The CDR3 spans 13 residues. In DNA, the CDR3 is TGTGCCAGCAGCTTAGACGGGCCCATGGGCTACACCTTC. This sequence encodes CASSLDGPMGYTF.

The chain couples TRBV2 to TRBJ2-5, with 9 bases lining up with TRBD1. With 6 bases clipped from V and 2 bases from J, the junction kept 7 bases outside the gene matches. CDR3 length equals 15 residues. Germline V CDR1 and CDR2: SNHLY, FYNNEI. The CDR3 loop reads CASRLQGARQETQYF. CDR3 nucleotides: TGTGCCAGCAGGCTACAGGGGGCAAGGCAAGAGACCCAGTACTTC.

This sequence joins TRBV9 and TRBJ2-2; the match to TRBD1 covers 8 bases. The CDR3 spans 14 residues. Losses at the gene ends were 1 base for V and 4 bases for J; bases not matched to a gene: 0. The V gene's germline CDR1 is SGDLS and CDR2 YYNGEE. The CDR3 protein is CASSVQGATGELFF. CDR3 nucleotides: TGTGCCAGCAGCGTACAGGGGGCCACCGGGGAGCTGTTTTTT. The variable domain in full, completed from reference TRBV9 and TRBJ2-2, reads DSGVTQTPKHLITATGQRVTLRCSPRSGDLSVYWYQQSLDQGLQFLIQYYNGEERAKGNILERFSAQQFPDLHSELNLSSLELGDSALYFCASSVQGATGELFFGEGSRLTVL.

The chain has TRBV7-3 and TRBJ1-1; 9 bases fit TRBD1. Unmatched junction bases numbered 6, after V lost 6 bases and J lost 4 bases. CDR3 length: 14 residues. Germline V lookup: CDR1 SGHTA, CDR2 FQGTGA. CDR3 in DNA: TGTGCCAGCAGTCAACAGGGGGCTGGCACTGAAGCTTTCTTT. It specifies CASSQQGAGTEAFF.

This rearrangement joins TRBV27 to TRBJ2-1; D might be TRBD1 (6 bases). Germline CDR1 reads MNHEY; CDR2 reads SMNVEV (reference sequence). V lost 3 bases and J lost 5, with 14 bases in between. The CDR3 consists of 15 residues. The CDR3 nucleotides read TGTGCCAGCAGTTTGGTAGGGGGTCTGGACAATGAGCAGTTCTTC. This translates into CASSLVGGLDNEQFF.

The chain employs TRBV6-1 and TRBJ2-3; a weak D match, TRBD1 (6 bases). Between the trimmed V and J ends, which lost 4 bases and 5 bases, there was a span of 10 bases. From germline, CDR1 is MNHNS and CDR2 SASEGT. The CDR3 is made up of 13 amino acids. The CDR3 bases are TGTGCCAGCAGTGTAAAACAGGGAGATACGCAGTATTTT. As protein: CASSVKQGDTQYF.

The V call is TRBV9, the J call TRBJ2-2; TRBD1 matches 8 bases. This CDR3 is 16 amino acids long. The junction had 2 bases not matched to a gene; V was cut back by 0 bases and J by 1 base. Germline V gene data show CDR1 as SGDLS and CDR2 as YYNGEE. The DNA of the CDR3 is TGTGCCAGCAGCGTAGCTACAGGGGGGAACACCGGGGAGCTGTTTTTT. Its translation is CASSVATGGNTGELFF.

The V gene is TRBV7-2, the J gene TRBJ1-1, with D perhaps TRBD1 (5 bases). V lost 5 bases and J 3 bases, leaving 19 bases between the germline ends. CDR1 SGHTA and CDR2 FQGNSA come from the germline V gene. This CDR3 region has 16 residues. CDR3 residues: CASSRPGARGDTEAFF. The CDR3 DNA is TGTGCCAGCAGCCGCCCCGGGGCTCGGGGAGACACTGAAGCTTTCTTT.

This clone was observed once. J is TRBJ1-3 and V is TRBV2; D remains ambiguous. Trimming removed 3 bases at V and 2 bases at J, with 8 bases between. The germline V gene encodes CDR1 SNHLY and CDR2 FYNNEI. This CDR3 is 14 amino acids long. The CDR3 coding sequence is TGTGCCAGCAGTGACGAGGGTACTGGAAACACCATATATTTT. It codes for CASSDEGTGNTIYF.